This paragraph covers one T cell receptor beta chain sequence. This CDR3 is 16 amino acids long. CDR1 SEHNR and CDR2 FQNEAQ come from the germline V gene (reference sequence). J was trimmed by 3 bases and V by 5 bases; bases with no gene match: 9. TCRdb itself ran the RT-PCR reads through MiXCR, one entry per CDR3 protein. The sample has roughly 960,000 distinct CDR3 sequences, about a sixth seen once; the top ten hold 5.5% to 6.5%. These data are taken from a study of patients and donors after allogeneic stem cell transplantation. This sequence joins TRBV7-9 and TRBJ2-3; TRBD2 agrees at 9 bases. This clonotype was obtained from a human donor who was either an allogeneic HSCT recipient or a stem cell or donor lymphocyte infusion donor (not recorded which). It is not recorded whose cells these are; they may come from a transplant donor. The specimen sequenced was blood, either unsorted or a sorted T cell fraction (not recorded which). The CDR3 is CASSVQREEPTDTQYF. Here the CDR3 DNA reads TGTGCCAGCAGCGTCCAGCGGGAGGAACCTACAGATACGCAGTATTTT.